The 5 T cell receptor beta chains given below trace back to one sample, sequenced in a study of T-cell reconstitution after alpha-beta-depleted transplantation in children. Construction of the TCRbeta library involved unique molecular identifiers. Via MiXCR, TCRdb re-called the PCR reads, giving one row per CDR3 protein. The sample yields approximately 130,000 distinct CDR3 sequences, roughly 9.7% seen once. Here the sequenced sample was PBMCs, mostly from graft donor cells, taken 180 days after TCRalphabeta/CD19-depleted stem cell transplant. The receptors were sampled from a girl less than two years old who had a stem cell transplant for combined immunodeficiency, so the T cells may come from the graft donor.

This clonotype was recorded a few times. The rearrangement links TRBV11-3 to TRBJ2-5, with a possible D match to TRBD2 (6 bases). The CDR3 covers 14 residues. V gave up 3 bases and J gave up 1 base, with 9 bases separating them. Germline loops: CDR1 SGHNT, CDR2 YENEEA. CDR3 sequence reads: CASSFRRAQETQYF. The CDR3 nucleotides read TGTGCCAGCAGCTTCAGGAGGGCCCAAGAGACCCAGTACTTC.

The chain uses TRBV5-4 and TRBJ2-2, with D perhaps being TRBD1 or TRBD2 (6 bases each). The CDR3 has 15 residues. Germline V gene data show CDR1 as SGHNT and CDR2 as YYREEE (reference sequence). V was shortened by 3 bases and J by 6 bases, with 15 bases between the two germline ends. CDR3 coding DNA: TGTGCCAGCAGCTCGGTTGGGGGGCTCGCCGGGGAGCTGTTTTTT. Amino acid sequence: CASSSVGGLAGELFF. The full variable domain, with the rest looked up from reference TRBV5-4 and TRBJ2-2, is ETGVTQSPTHLIKTRGQQVTLRCSSQSGHNTVSWYQQALGQGPQFIFQYYREEENGRGNFPPRFSGLQFPNYSSELNVNALELDDSALYLCASSSVGGLAGELFFGEGSRLTVL.

The chain joins TRBV11-2 to TRBJ2-3; no clear D. Germline CDR1 SGHAT, CDR2 FQNNGV. V dropped 0 bases and J dropped 0 bases, with 10 bases sitting between them. The CDR3 runs to 16 residues. CDR3 in amino acids: CASSLDRVSSTDTQYF. For the CDR3, the DNA is TGTGCCAGCAGCTTAGATCGGGTCAGTAGCACAGATACGCAGTATTTT.

This clonotype was counted between two and nine times. V usage is TRBV6-5 and J usage is TRBJ2-6; the match to TRBD1 covers 9 bases. The CDR3 runs 19 residues. Trimming took 4 bases from V and 2 from J; bases not matched to a gene: 12. Germline assignment: CDR1 MNHEY and CDR2 SVGAGI. CDR3: CASSSVGPQGATGANVLTF. The CDR3 bases are TGTGCCAGCAGTTCAGTCGGGCCACAGGGGGCAACTGGGGCCAACGTCCTGACTTTC.

The chain carries TRBV20-1 and TRBJ2-7; D is unresolved. Germline V lookup: CDR1 DFQATT, CDR2 SNEGSKA (reference sequence). The CDR3 sequence is 15 residues long. Trimming cost V 6 bases and J 4 bases, with 22 bases left between them. The CDR3 nucleotides read TGCAGTGCGGAAGAGTTCGCGAGTAATGGGTACGAGCAGTACTTC. Its protein product is CSAEEFASNGYEQYF.